Shown below are 5 T cell receptor beta chains from a single sample sequenced in a study of blood T cell repertoires in COVID-19. Produced via immunoSEQ multiplex PCR; TCRdb's table is partial and in-frame only. The sample comprises 95,000 to 150,000 clones, around 80% of which are singletons, and roughly 17% rests with the top ten. The sample taken for sequencing was peripheral blood. Receptors originate from a man aged 55 to 69 with active or convalescent COVID-19.

The CDR3, as DNA: TGCGCCAGCAGCCAAGAAATTAGCGGGAGTTCACCTACGCAGTATTTT. Encoded protein: CASSQEISGSSPTQYF. V is TRBV4-1 and J is TRBJ2-3, with TRBD2 matching over 9 bases. The V segment lost 0 bases and the J segment 8 bases; nucleotides outside the gene matches: 9. The germline V gene has CDR1 MGHRA and CDR2 YSYEKL. The CDR3 is made up of 16 amino acids.

This chain connects TRBV3-1 (or the pseudogene TRBV3-2) to TRBJ1-2, with TRBD1 matching 8 bases. Trimming cost V 4 bases and J 7 bases; bases outside gene matches: 5. The CDR3 is 13 residues long. Germline CDR1 LGHDT, CDR2 YNNKEL (reference sequence). The CDR3 bases are TGTGCCAGCAGCCGGACAGGGCCGGCTGGCTACACCTTC. Amino acid sequence: CASSRTGPAGYTF.

The chain employs TRBV28 and TRBJ1-2; tentative D call: TRBD1 (5 bases). Trimming shortened V by 4 bases and J by 4 bases, and 22 bases separated the two germline ends. The CDR3 length is 17 residues. Germline assignment: CDR1 MDHEN and CDR2 SYDVKM. The DNA of the CDR3 is TGTGCCAGCAGTTCGCAGTCGGGGGTTCTAAGTGGCTATGGCTACACCTTC. This sequence encodes CASSSQSGVLSGYGYTF.

This clone was recorded once. V is TRBV28 and J is TRBJ1-5; D is unresolved. The CDR3 covers 16 residues. Germline assignment: CDR1 MDHEN and CDR2 SYDVKM. Trimming removed 0 bases at V and 0 bases at J, with 9 bases between. The CDR3 DNA reads TGTGCCAGCAGTTTATGGGGCAGTGATAGCAATCAGCCCCAGCATTTT. Translated: CASSLWGSDSNQPQHF.

The V call is TRBV7-9, the J call TRBJ2-7, with 8 bases that match TRBD1. The germline gives CDR1 SEHNR, CDR2 FQNEAQ (reference sequence). J lost 5 bases, V lost 6 bases, and 9 bases had no gene match. The CDR3 has 14 amino acids. CDR3: CASSSRQGLNEQYF. CDR3 DNA: TGTGCCAGCAGTTCCAGACAGGGGCTAAACGAGCAGTACTTC.